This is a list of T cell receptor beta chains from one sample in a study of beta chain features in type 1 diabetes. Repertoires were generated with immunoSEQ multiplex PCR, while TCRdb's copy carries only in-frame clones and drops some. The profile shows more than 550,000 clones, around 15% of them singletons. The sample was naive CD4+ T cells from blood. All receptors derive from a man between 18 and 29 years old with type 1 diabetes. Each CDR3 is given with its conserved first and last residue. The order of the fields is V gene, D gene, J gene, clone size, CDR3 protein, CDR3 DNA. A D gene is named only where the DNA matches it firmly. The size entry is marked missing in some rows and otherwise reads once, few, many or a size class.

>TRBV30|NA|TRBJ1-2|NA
CAWSQGSYGYTF
TGTGCCTGGAGTCAGGGCTCCTATGGCTACACCTTC
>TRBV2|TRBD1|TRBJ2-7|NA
CASRDRGDEQYF
TGTGCCAGCAGAGACAGGGGCGACGAGCAGTACTTC
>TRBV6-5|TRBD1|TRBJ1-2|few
CASSYSGQRPYGYTF
TGTGCCAGCAGTTACTCGGGACAGAGACCCTATGGCTACACCTTC
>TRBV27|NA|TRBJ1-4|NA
CASSKPGGADNEKLFF
TGTGCCAGCAGTAAACCCGGGGGAGCTGATAATGAAAAACTGTTTTTT
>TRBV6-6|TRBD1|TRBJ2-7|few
CASSQDPRGLYEQYF
TGTGCCAGCAGCCAGGACCCAAGGGGGCTCTACGAGCAGTACTTC
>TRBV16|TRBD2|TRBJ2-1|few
CALELAGVYEQFF
TGTGCCCTTGAACTAGCGGGAGTTTATGAGCAGTTCTTC
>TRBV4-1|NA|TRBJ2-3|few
CASSPLGADTQYF
TGCGCCAGCAGCCCTTTGGGAGCAGATACGCAGTATTTT
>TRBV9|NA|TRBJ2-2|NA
CASSTPQERDSSIGELFF
TGTGCCAGCAGCACTCCACAGGAGAGGGACTCATCCATCGGGGAGCTGTTTTTT
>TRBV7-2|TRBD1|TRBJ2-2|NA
CASSLGQGASAGELFF
TGTGCCAGCAGCTTGGGACAGGGGGCTAGTGCCGGGGAGCTGTTTTTT
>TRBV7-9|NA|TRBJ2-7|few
CASSFGARYEQYF
TGTGCCAGCAGTTTTGGGGCGAGATACGAGCAGTACTTC
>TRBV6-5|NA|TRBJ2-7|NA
CASSFARGTHEQYF
TGTGCCAGCAGTTTCGCCAGGGGCACCCACGAGCAGTACTTC
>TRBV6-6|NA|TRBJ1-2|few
CASSYVRGEGYTF
TGTGCCAGCAGTTACGTCAGAGGAGAAGGCTACACCTTC
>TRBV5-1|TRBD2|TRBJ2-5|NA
CASSSAGTSGQETQYF
TGCGCCAGCAGCTCCGCCGGGACTAGCGGCCAAGAGACCCAGTACTTC
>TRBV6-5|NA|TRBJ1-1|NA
CASSPGDRTEAFF
TGTGCCAGCAGCCCCGGGGACCGGACTGAAGCTTTCTTT
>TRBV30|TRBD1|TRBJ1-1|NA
CAWSVLGPGQGYMNTEAFF
TGTGCCTGGAGTGTACTAGGTCCGGGACAGGGGTACATGAACACTGAAGCTTTCTTT
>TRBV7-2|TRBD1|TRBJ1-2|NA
CASSQDRSYGYTF
TGTGCCAGCAGTCAGGACAGGAGTTATGGCTACACCTTC
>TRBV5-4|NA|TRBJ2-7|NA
CASSQRTSLEQYF
TGTGCCAGCAGCCAAAGGACAAGCCTGGAGCAGTACTTC
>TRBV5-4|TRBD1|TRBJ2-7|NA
CASSSFRDRNYEQYF
TGTGCCAGCAGCTCCTTCCGGGACAGAAATTACGAGCAGTACTTC
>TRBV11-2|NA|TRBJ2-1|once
CASSAPQGTHEQFF
TGTGCCAGCAGCGCCCCACAGGGTACCCATGAGCAGTTCTTC
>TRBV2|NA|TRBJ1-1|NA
CASSGGAPTEAFF
TGTGCCAGCAGTGGGGGGGCCCCCACTGAAGCTTTCTTT
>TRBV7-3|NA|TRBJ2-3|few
CASSLNPGPSTDTQYF
TGTGCCAGCAGCTTAAACCCGGGCCCAAGCACAGATACGCAGTATTTT
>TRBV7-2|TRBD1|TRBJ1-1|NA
CASSRQGDTEAFF
TGTGCCAGCAGCCGACAGGGTGACACTGAAGCTTTCTTT
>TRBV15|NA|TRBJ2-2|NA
CATSRARTANTGELFF
TGTGCCACCAGCAGAGCGAGGACTGCGAACACCGGGGAGCTGTTTTTT
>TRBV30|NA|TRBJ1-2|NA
CAWSRTVVNYGYTF
TGTGCCTGGAGTCGGACAGTCGTTAACTATGGCTACACCTTC
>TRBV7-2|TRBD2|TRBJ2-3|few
CASSARTSGGWHTQYF
TGTGCCAGCAGCGCCCGAACTAGCGGGGGGTGGCATACGCAGTATTTT
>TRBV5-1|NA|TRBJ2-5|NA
CASSLQVDRQETQYF
TGCGCCAGCAGCTTGCAGGTGGACAGACAAGAGACCCAGTACTTC
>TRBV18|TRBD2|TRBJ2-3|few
CASSPLLAGTGSDTQYF
TGTGCCAGCTCACCACTTCTAGCGGGGACCGGGTCAGATACGCAGTATTTT
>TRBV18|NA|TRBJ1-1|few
CASSPRVGTEAFF
TGTGCCAGCTCACCCAGGGTAGGCACTGAAGCTTTCTTT